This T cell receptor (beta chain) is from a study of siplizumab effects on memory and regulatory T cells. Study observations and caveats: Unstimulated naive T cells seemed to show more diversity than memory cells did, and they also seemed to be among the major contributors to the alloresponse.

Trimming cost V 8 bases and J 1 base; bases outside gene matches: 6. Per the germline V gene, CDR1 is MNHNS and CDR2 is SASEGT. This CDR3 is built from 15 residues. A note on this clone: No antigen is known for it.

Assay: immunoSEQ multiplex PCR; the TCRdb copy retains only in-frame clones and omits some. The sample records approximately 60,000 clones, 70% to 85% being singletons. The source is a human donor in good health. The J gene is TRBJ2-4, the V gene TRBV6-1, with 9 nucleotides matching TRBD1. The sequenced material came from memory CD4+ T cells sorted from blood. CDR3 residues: CASQPGQGAKNIQYF. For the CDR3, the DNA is TGTGCCAGCCAACCGGGACAGGGCGCCAAAAACATTCAGTACTTC.